These 18 T cell receptor beta chains share one sample of origin, sequenced in a study of tumor-infiltrating lymphocytes in primary liver carcinoma. From approximately 20-30 mg of unsorted bulk tissue, DNA and RNA were co-extracted together. The authors made TCR beta cDNA from 450 to 600 ng total RNA with a constant-region primer. Amplification in three nested multiplex PCR rounds with slightly modified ARM-PCR gave rise to TCR beta libraries. A C-beta reverse primer and TRBV1-TRBV30 forward primers served in each of the first two PCR rounds, at ten to eleven cycles apiece. TCRdb itself ran the multiplex PCR reads through MiXCR, one entry per CDR3 protein. Of more than 100,000 distinct CDR3 sequences listed, around 60% are singletons. The sequenced material came from liver tumor tissue from sampling region 1. Noted subset: tumor region T1, superior pole. The receptors derive from a woman aged 55-70 years with primary liver carcinoma and hepatitis B virus infection.

The chain couples TRBV6-6 to TRBJ1-2, with TRBD1 identical over 7 bases. J was trimmed by 2 bases and V by 2 bases; bases with no gene match: 5. CDR1 and CDR2 from the germline V gene are MNHNY and SVGAGI (reference sequence). This CDR3 spans 15 amino acids. The CDR3 DNA follows: TGTGCCAGCAGTTACGGACAGGTGCTAAACTATGGCTACACCTTC. As protein: CASSYGQVLNYGYTF.

This clonotype was picked up many times. V usage is TRBV5-1 and J usage is TRBJ1-2, with D perhaps matching TRBD1 (6 bases). V shed 1 base and J shed 6 bases, with 16 bases lying between them. Germline-derived CDR1 and CDR2 are SGHRS and YFSETQ. The CDR3 is made up of 15 amino acids. DNA of the CDR3: TGCGCCAGCAGCTTGTCCGGGACATGGGGAGATGGCTACACCTTC. As protein: CASSLSGTWGDGYTF.

As to this clonotype: The junction and the germline gene differ at one end; a read error may be behind it. The V gene is TRBV7-8, the J gene TRBJ1-2, with 8 positions matching TRBD1. CDR3 size: 13 residues. The germline gives CDR1 SGHVS, CDR2 FQNEAQ. CDR3 coding DNA: TGTGCCAGCAGCTTAGCCAGGGGGCATGGCTACATCTTC. As protein: CASSLARGHGYIF.

As for this clonotype: This may be a read error, as it is one base from a much larger clone. The CDR3 here is CASRQKRTGQGTEAFF. As DNA, the CDR3 is TGTGCCAGCAGGCAAAAAAGGACGGGCCAGGGCACTGAAGCTTTCTTT. V and J are TRBV14 and TRBJ1-1; D is possibly TRBD1 (5 bases). With 6 bases removed from V and 4 bases from J, the gap between germline ends came to 21 bases. Germline V gives CDR1 SGHDN, CDR2 FVKESK. This CDR3 has 16 residues.

This clonotype appeared many times. The chain employs TRBV12-3 or TRBV12-4 and TRBJ2-3; D ambiguous. This CDR3 region has 14 residues. The V gene lost 1 base and the J gene lost 1 base, with 6 bases spanning the gap. The CDR3 DNA follows: TGTGCCAGCAGTTTAGGGGCAGGCACAGATACGCAGTATTTT. Amino acids: CASSLGAGTDTQYF.

About this clonotype: A single base separates this from a much larger clone, so it may be a read error. This chain connects TRBV29-1 to TRBJ2-2, with a possible D match to TRBD2 (5 bases). This CDR3 is 14 amino acids long. Germline CDR1 and CDR2: SQVTM and ANQGSEA. CDR3 sequence reads: CSVGGLTNTGELLF. CDR3 coding DNA: TGCAGCGTTGGAGGCCTAACGAACACCGGGGAGCTGTTATTT.

This clonotype was seen repeatedly, ten times or more. The chain combines TRBV6-1 with TRBJ1-2; 7 bases fit TRBD1. This CDR3 has 15 amino acids. CDR1 is MNHNS and CDR2 is SASEGT in the germline V gene. The V gene end was trimmed by 3 bases and the J gene end by 2 bases; junction bases not matched to a gene: 6. The CDR3 region is CASSDPETGNYGYTF. Here the CDR3 DNA reads TGTGCCAGCAGTGATCCTGAGACAGGGAACTATGGCTACACCTTC.

This clonotype is medium-sized. This rearrangement joins TRBV29-1 to TRBJ2-1; the match to TRBD2 covers 7 bases. This CDR3 has 15 residues. The germline gives CDR1 SQVTM, CDR2 ANQGSEA. Trimming cost V 4 bases and J 4 bases; bases outside gene matches: 10. The CDR3 DNA reads as TGCAGCGTTGGGGGGTCTAGCGGAACGTACAATGAGCAGTTCTTC. This codes for CSVGGSSGTYNEQFF.

The CDR3 region is CATEGSGNPDTQYF. CDR3 coding DNA: TGTGCCACAGAAGGTAGCGGGAACCCAGATACGCAGTATTTT. The chain links TRBV28 to TRBJ2-3; TRBD2 agrees at 8 bases. The CDR3 loop spans 14 amino acids. Per germline, CDR1 MDHEN and CDR2 SYDVKM. V shed 10 bases, J shed 4 bases, and the junction held 10 bases outside the gene matches.

With respect to this clonotype: This sequence may be a read error, since a much larger clone differs from it by one base. The V and J genes are TRBV12-3 or TRBV12-4 and TRBJ2-7; TRBD1 aligns across 7 bases. This CDR3 comprises 15 residues. CDR3 coding DNA: TGTGCCAGCAGTCCAAGGGACAGATCCTCCTACGAGGAGTACTTC. Translation gives CASSPRDRSSYEEYF.

About this clonotype itself: Germline is not matched at one junction end, which may reflect a read error. V gene TRBV11-2 combines with J gene TRBJ2-4; possible D gene TRBD2, 6 bases. The CDR3 runs 13 residues. Looked up from germline, CDR1 is SGHAT and CDR2 is FQNNGV. The CDR3 protein is CASNFNGRNIRYF. The CDR3 nucleotides read TGTGCCAGCAACTTTAACGGGAGAAACATTCGGTACTTC. Filled out from reference TRBV11-2 and TRBJ2-4, the complete variable domain reads EAGVAQSPRYKIIEKRQSVAFWCNPISGHATLYWYQQILGQGPKLLIQFQNNGVVDDSQLPKDRFSAERLKGVDSTLKIQPAKLEDSAVYLCASNFNGRNIRYFGAGTRLSVL.

About this clonotype itself: This may be a read error, as it is one base from a much larger clone. The chain has TRBV6-1 and TRBJ2-5, with TRBD1 matching 8 bases. The CDR3 is made up of 18 amino acids. The germline CDR1 and CDR2 sequences are MNHNS and SASEGT. DNA for the CDR3: TGTGCCAGCAGCGAAGTCCCAGGGGGCAGAGCCCTCGCGGAGACCCAGTACTTC. Its translation is CASSEVPGGRALAETQYF.

Worth noting for this clonotype: Because it lacks the conserved phenylalanine or tryptophan at the end, this CDR3 is likely a read error. The V gene is TRBV11-2, the J gene TRBJ2-1; TRBD2 aligns across 9 bases. Looked up from germline, CDR1 is SGHAT and CDR2 is FQNNGV. CDR3 length: 16 amino acids. V lost 5 bases and J lost 7; bases outside the gene matches: 12. The CDR3 protein is CASSIVGREGPNEQFL. CDR3 sequence (DNA): TGTGCCAGCAGCATAGTAGGGCGGGAGGGCCCAAATGAGCAGTTCTTA.

This clonotype was seen repeatedly, ten times or more. The V gene is TRBV5-5, the J gene TRBJ1-1; TRBD1 is a possible D gene (5 bases). Germline lookup yields CDR1 SGHKS and CDR2 YYEKEE (reference sequence). The germline V and J ends were trimmed by 4 bases and 1 base, with 17 bases remaining between them. There are 16 residues in the CDR3. The CDR3 region is CASSGMIGTANTEAFF. CDR3 nucleotide sequence: TGTGCCAGCAGCGGGATGATAGGGACTGCGAACACTGAAGCTTTCTTT.

Points on this clonotype: A read error may explain this, as a much larger clone is one base away. The CDR3 region has the DNA TGTGCCAGCAATACTCAGCGCGAGCAGTACTTC. Protein sequence: CASNTQREQYF. The rearrangement joins TRBV28 to TRBJ2-7; D is uncertain. Germline CDR1 reads MDHEN; CDR2 reads SYDVKM. The CDR3 loop spans 11 amino acids. The V end lost 7 bases, the J end lost 6 bases, and 10 bases lay between the germline ends.

With regard to this clonotype: This clone may be a read error of a much larger clone one base away. The gene calls are TRBV29-1 and TRBJ2-1; D unclear. The germline V gene encodes CDR1 SQVTM and CDR2 ANQGSEA. With 8 bases removed from V and 8 bases from J, the gap between germline ends came to 10 bases. This CDR3 has 10 amino acids. The CDR3 DNA follows: TGCAGCACCTGGGCGGATGAGCAGTTCTTC. Translated: CSTWADEQFF.

This clonotype showed up just once. V is TRBV11-2 and J is TRBJ2-1; D may be TRBD2 (6 bases). This CDR3 comprises 15 residues. Germline CDR1 SGHAT, CDR2 FQNNGV. For the CDR3, the DNA is TGTACAAGCAGCTCAGAGGGAGGAAGTATCGGTGAGCAGTTCTTC. It yields the protein CTSSSEGGSIGEQFF. The full variable domain, rest sourced from reference TRBV11-2 and TRBJ2-1, is EAGVAQSPRYKIIEKRQSVAFWCNPISGHATLYWYQQILGQGPKLLIQFQNNGVVDDSQLPKDRFSAERLKGVDSTLKIQPAKLEDSAVYLCTSSSEGGSIGEQFFGPGTRLTVL.

With regard to this clonotype: This may be a read error: a much more frequent sequence differs by one nucleotide. This rearrangement joins TRBV12-5 to TRBJ2-3; TRBD2 matches at 8 bases. Germline V gene data show CDR1 as LGHNT and CDR2 as FRNRAP. This CDR3 is built from 15 residues. The CDR3: CASGQTTSGTDMQYF. The CDR3 bases are TGTGCTAGTGGCCAGACTACTAGCGGCACAGATATGCAGTATTTT.